This TCR beta chain was recorded in a study of identical twins. TCRdb reanalysed the 5' RACE reads using MiXCR and keeps one entry per CDR3 protein. The sample carries some 570,000 distinct CDR3 sequences, about a fifth recorded once. As concerns this clonotype: Its target is not known.

Findings and caveats of the study: The more abundant beta clonotypes in cord blood had fewer insertions, and memory repertoires did not show this. The analysis was cross-sectional rather than longitudinal within donors.

V lost 3 bases, J lost 8 bases, and 11 bases lay in between. CDR3 length: 13 amino acids. CDR1 and CDR2 from the germline V gene are KGHSH and LQKENI. This sample was also put to use in a study of yellow fever vaccine responses in identical twins.

The clonotype was recovered from a young woman in good health. The chain uses TRBV18 and TRBJ2-1, with D unresolved. Sequencing was done on a sample of CD4+ T cells sorted from blood. DNA for the CDR3: TGTGCCAGCTCACCTCTAGTGGTAGATGAGCAGTTCTTC. Translated: CASSPLVVDEQFF.